The entry below describes one T cell receptor beta chain. Its antigen is not identified. With a much larger clone just one base away, this may be a read error. The CDR3 end shows no conserved phenylalanine or tryptophan, and so a read error is likely. This CDR3 region has 15 residues. Germline V gives CDR1 SGHTA, CDR2 FQGNSA. Trimming pared 1 base from V and 6 bases from J, leaving 13 bases between. This sample was taken from a study of T cell repertoires in cytomegalovirus infection. TCRdb fed the reads into MiXCR, producing one record per CDR3 protein. The top ten hold 6.5% to 10% of the sample, which has nearly 650,000 distinct CDR3 sequences, 20% to 25% seen once. Points from the study as a whole: The cumulative frequency of public TCR beta families identified carriers of CMV plus the relevant HLA.

This chain connects TRBV7-2 to TRBJ1-5, with TRBD1 as a possible D gene (5 bases). Sequencing was performed on CD8+ T cells from PBMCs. The sequence was obtained from a human donor in good health (CMV status not recorded). Some clones in this sample may be carry-over from other donors' samples. The CDR3 protein is CASSLEWGGVQPQHS. DNA of the CDR3: TGTGCCAGCAGCTTAGAGTGGGGGGGGGTTCAGCCCCAGCATTCT.